The clone carrying this T cell receptor beta chain was observed at least ten times. Using its own MiXCR run on the PCR reads, TCRdb lists one record per CDR3 protein. The sample holds tens of thousands of distinct CDR3 sequences, around 50% seen once. This sample was taken from a study of CD4 and CD8 cells across lung adenocarcinoma regions. Germline V CDR1 and CDR2: MNHNS, SASEGT. The CDR3 consists of 13 residues. V shed 7 bases and J shed 4 bases, with 13 bases lying between them. Samples came from patients with localized non-small cell lung adenocarcinoma. This receptor was taken from a male donor with lung adenocarcinoma. The CD4 and CD8 labels of this study may be unreliable. What was sequenced was CD8+ T cells from the center of a lung tumor. This chain links TRBV6-1 with TRBJ2-5; maybe TRBD1 (6 bases). In DNA form, the CDR3 reads TGTGCCAGCATGGTAACAGGGACAGAGACCCAGTACTTC. Its protein is CASMVTGTETQYF.